The T cell receptor beta chain under discussion was sequenced for a study of CD8 T cells in Susac syndrome. On the study more broadly: Among the Susac syndrome patients sequenced, about 6 had active disease and eight or nine were in remission.

V was cut by 4 bases and J by 0 bases, with 13 bases left in between. The CDR3 loop spans 15 amino acids. Germline CDR1 SGHNT, CDR2 YYREEE (reference sequence). An input of about 0.5 to 1 ug of RNA was subjected to reverse transcription using random hexamers. MiXCR was run by TCRdb on the immunoSEQ multiplex PCR reads, yielding one entry per CDR3 protein. This table holds about 76,000 distinct CDR3 sequences, about 94% found once. For this clonotype: Its specificity is not known.

Study-level results: Within total CD8+ repertoires, some 15 Susac-specific public clones were found, and within CD8+ TEMRA repertoires, 4 or 5.

The TCR sequence derives from a human donor with Susac syndrome. The J gene is TRBJ1-1, the V gene TRBV5-4; D is ambiguous. Sequenced material: CD8+ T cells from PBMCs. CDR3 sequence reads: CASSPAELMNTEAFF. For the CDR3, the DNA is TGTGCCAGCAGCCCCGCTGAGCTTATGAACACTGAAGCTTTCTTT. Supplemented by reference TRBV5-4 and TRBJ1-1, the full variable domain reads ETGVTQSPTHLIKTRGQQVTLRCSSQSGHNTVSWYQQALGQGPQFIFQYYREEENGRGNFPPRFSGLQFPNYSSELNVNALELDDSALYLCASSPAELMNTEAFFGQGTRLTVV.